The 4 T cell receptor beta chains below were found in one sample sequenced in a study of CD8+CD57+ T cells in acquired aplastic anemia. Profiles of TCR beta VDJ and CDR3 were generated from a genomic DNA template. TCRdb re-derived calls from the reads in MiXCR, one entry per CDR3 protein. The table has 310,000 or so distinct CDR3 sequences, 45% to 65% seen once; the top ten hold 1.3%. Previously, flow cytometry had revealed CD8+CD57+ cell expansion in the patients chosen for sequencing. The sample comprised sorted CD4+, CD8+, or CD8+CD57+ T cells (not recorded which) from PBMCs. The receptors shown here come from a human donor with aplastic anemia.

This CDR3 is CAISGGGGGDTQYF. CDR3 in DNA: TGTGCCATCAGTGGGGGCGGGGGGGGTGATACGCAGTATTTT. V gene TRBV10-3 combines with J gene TRBJ2-3; TRBD2 matches at 9 bases. J was trimmed by 6 bases and V by 4 bases; bases with no gene match: 5. This CDR3 comprises 14 residues. Germline V lookup: CDR1 ENHRY, CDR2 SYGVKD.

This clonotype was seen at least ten times. The chain uses TRBV19 and TRBJ1-6; unclear D gene. V dropped 11 bases and J dropped 8 bases, with 10 bases sitting between them. Germline CDR1 and CDR2: LNHDA and SQIVND (reference sequence). This CDR3 is 11 amino acids long. Here the CDR3 reads CASGVDSPLHF. The CDR3 DNA reads TGTGCCTCGGGAGTTGATTCACCCCTCCACTTT.

This sequence joins TRBV5-1 and TRBJ2-3, with TRBD2 matching 13 bases. This CDR3 contains 14 residues. The germline V gene encodes CDR1 SGHRS and CDR2 YFSETQ. V trimming: 7 bases; J trimming: 5 bases; junction bases outside the gene matches: 4. In DNA, the CDR3 is TGCGCCAGCGGACTAGCGGGAGATGGAGATACGCAGTATTTT. This translates into CASGLAGDGDTQYF.

This sequence joins TRBV2 and TRBJ1-3; D is undetermined. The germline V and J ends were trimmed by 8 bases and 0 bases, with 11 bases remaining between them. This CDR3 has 14 residues. CDR1 and CDR2 (germline): SNHLY, FYNNEI. The DNA of the CDR3 is TGTGCCAGCCAATCTGACCACTCTGGAAACACCATATATTTT. This sequence encodes CASQSDHSGNTIYF.